This TCR beta chain is drawn from a study of OX40 agonist ivuxolimab in advanced cancers. Study-level points and caveats: Individuals who were partial responders at 0.1-3.0 mg/kg had clonal expansion that ranked among the lowest.

V was trimmed by 3 bases and J by 2 bases, leaving 7 bases between them. The V gene's germline CDR1 is SGHAT and CDR2 FQNNGV. CDR3 length equals 13 residues. The protocol was immunoSEQ multiplex PCR, while the TCRdb copy is restricted to in-frame clones and leaves out a portion. The sample carries about 50,000 clones, 85% to 90% recorded once. Worth noting for this clone: Its antigen is as yet unknown.

Sequenced here: CD4+ or CD8+ T cells sorted from blood, sampled in a trial of the OX40 agonist ivuxolimab. The sequence was obtained from an adult with an advanced solid tumor such as melanoma, head and neck, liver or kidney cancer. This sequence joins TRBV11-2 and TRBJ1-1; D is unclear. The CDR3 protein is CASSFQDNTEAFF. In DNA form, the CDR3 reads TGTGCCAGCAGCTTCCAGGACAACACTGAAGCTTTCTTT.